The T cell receptor (beta chain) under discussion was sequenced for a study of control samples from healthy donors and cancer patients. Trimming removed 4 bases from V and 1 base from J; junction bases left unmatched: 4. This CDR3 spans 15 amino acids. Germline values: CDR1 SGHRS, CDR2 YFSETQ. Produced via immunoSEQ multiplex PCR; TCRdb's table is partial and in-frame only. The data show around 200,000 clones, about 93% seen once. The chain is built from TRBV5-1 and TRBJ2-7; TRBD1 matches 11 bases. This TCR came from a man between 18 and 35 years old in good health. Sequenced: blood. This CDR3 is CASSVGTGGSYEQYF. The CDR3 nucleotides read TGCGCCAGCAGCGTCGGGACAGGGGGGTCCTACGAGCAGTACTTC.